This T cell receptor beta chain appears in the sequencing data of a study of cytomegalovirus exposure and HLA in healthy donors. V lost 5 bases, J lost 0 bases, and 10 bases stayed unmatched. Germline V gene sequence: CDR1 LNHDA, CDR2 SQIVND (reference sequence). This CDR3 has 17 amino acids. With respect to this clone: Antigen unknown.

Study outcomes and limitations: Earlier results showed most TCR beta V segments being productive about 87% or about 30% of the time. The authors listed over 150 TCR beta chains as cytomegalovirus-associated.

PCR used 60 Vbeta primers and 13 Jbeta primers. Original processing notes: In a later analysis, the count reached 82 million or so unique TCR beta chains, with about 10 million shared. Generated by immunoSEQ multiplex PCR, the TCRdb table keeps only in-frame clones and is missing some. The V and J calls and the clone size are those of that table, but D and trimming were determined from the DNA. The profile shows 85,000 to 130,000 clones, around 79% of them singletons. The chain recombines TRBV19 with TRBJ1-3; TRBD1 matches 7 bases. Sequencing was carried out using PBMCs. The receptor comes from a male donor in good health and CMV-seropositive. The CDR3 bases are TGTGCCAGTAGTCCCTCCTCAGGGGGTCTCTCTGGAAACACCATATATTTT. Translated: CASSPSSGGLSGNTIYF.